A selection of T cell receptor beta chains follows, all from one sample in a study of response to subunit inactivated influenza vaccine. TCRdb reprocessed the RT-PCR reads via MiXCR and lists one record per CDR3 protein. The data contain about 520,000 distinct CDR3 sequences, about 25% of them seen just once; the ten biggest clones take up under 2.5%. Sequencing used CD4+ T cells sorted from PBMCs, obtained more than 4 days after vaccination. The receptor set was obtained from a middle-aged man who received an inactivated influenza vaccine. Each CDR3 is given with its conserved first and last residue. The D gene is left open where the match is weak. Where a row states a size, it is once, few, many or the class of an expanded clone; other rows omit it.

j_gene | abundance | v_gene | d_gene | CDR3aa | CDR3nt
TRBJ2-1 | once | TRBV5-1 | TRBD1 | CASSPGQGAWYEQFF | TGCGCCAGCAGCCCAGGACAGGGGGCCTGGTATGAGCAGTTCTTC
TRBJ1-1 | - | TRBV5-6 | TRBD1 | CASRPGQGLFMDTEAFF | TGTGCCAGCAGACCGGGACAGGGGCTCTTTATGGACACTGAAGCTTTCTTT
TRBJ2-3 | - | TRBV7-2 | - | CASSFLVTTDTQYF | TGTGCCAGCAGCTTTCTAGTTACGACAGATACGCAGTATTTT
TRBJ2-1 | - | TRBV15 | TRBD2 | CATSRDLAGGREQFF | TGTGCCACCAGCAGAGATCTAGCGGGAGGGCGTGAGCAGTTCTTC
TRBJ2-7 | few | TRBV5-1 | TRBD1 | CASSLDRDFYEQYF | TGCGCCAGCAGCTTAGACAGGGATTTCTACGAGCAGTACTTC
TRBJ2-3 | once | TRBV12-3/TRBV12-4 | - | CASGMTGGTDTQYF | TGTGCCAGCGGCATGACGGGTGGCACAGATACGCAGTATTTT
TRBJ2-3 | - | TRBV3-1 | - | CASSQDGYTDTQYF | TGTGCCAGCAGCCAAGACGGATACACAGATACGCAGTATTTT
TRBJ2-7 | - | TRBV12-3/TRBV12-4 | TRBD2 | CASSFSAGIYEQYF | TGTGCCAGCAGTTTCTCAGCGGGAATTTACGAGCAGTACTTC
TRBJ2-7 | - | TRBV29-1 | - | CSVAGRAFHEQYF | TGCAGCGTTGCGGGACGGGCTTTCCACGAGCAGTACTTC
TRBJ2-1 | - | TRBV15 | - | CATSTRLGGGTYNEQFF | TGTGCCACCAGCACGCGATTGGGAGGGGGTACCTACAATGAGCAGTTCTTC
TRBJ2-1 | many | TRBV12-3/TRBV12-4 | - | CASTPRSNNEQFF | TGTGCCAGCACCCCCCGCAGCAACAATGAGCAGTTCTTC
TRBJ2-7 | many | TRBV5-1 | TRBD2 | CASSLEVTSRSGYEQYF | TGCGCCAGCAGCTTGGAGGTGACTAGCCGATCGGGCTACGAGCAGTACTTC
TRBJ1-6 | - | TRBV7-6 | - | CASSLGRTGNSPLHF | TGTGCCAGCAGCTTAGGCAGGACCGGTAATTCACCCCTCCACTTT
TRBJ2-4 | many | TRBV7-6 | TRBD1 | CASSPGTGYAKNIQYF | TGTGCCAGCAGCCCCGGGACAGGGTACGCTAAAAACATTCAGTACTTC
TRBJ2-3 | - | TRBV6-1 | - | CASTAVITDTQYF | TGTGCCAGCACAGCGGTAATAACAGATACGCAGTATTTT
TRBJ1-2 | few | TRBV20-1 | - | CSADLVAGFYGYTF | TGCAGTGCTGACCTGGTGGCAGGGTTCTATGGCTACACCTTC
TRBJ1-2 | few | TRBV29-1 | - | CSVAKDSSFYGYTF | TGCAGCGTTGCAAAGGACAGCTCCTTCTATGGCTACACCTTC
TRBJ2-2 | - | TRBV6-5 | - | CASVPDTTSTGELFF | TGTGCCAGCGTTCCCGACACGACGAGCACCGGGGAGCTGTTTTTT
TRBJ2-2 | few | TRBV9 | TRBD2 | CASRRTSGASGELFF | TGTGCCAGTCGCAGGACTAGCGGGGCCTCCGGGGAGCTGTTTTTT
TRBJ2-1 | few | TRBV10-3 | TRBD2 | CAISLPSGGYNEQFF | TGTGCCATCAGTCTTCCTAGCGGGGGGTACAATGAGCAGTTCTTC
TRBJ2-1 | - | TRBV7-2 | - | CASSLARAARNEQFF | TGTGCCAGCAGCTTAGCGCGAGCTGCCCGCAATGAGCAGTTCTTC
TRBJ2-7 | few | TRBV19 | - | CASSPIVGGEQYF | TGTGCCAGTAGTCCGATTGTTGGGGGCGAGCAGTACTTC
TRBJ2-7 | few | TRBV6-5 | - | CASRGVYEQYF | TGTGCCAGCAGGGGGGTATACGAGCAGTACTTC
TRBJ2-1 | - | TRBV18 | TRBD2 | CASSPVAGVNEQFF | TGTGCCAGCTCACCAGTAGCGGGGGTCAATGAGCAGTTCTTC
TRBJ2-2 | few | TRBV7-2 | TRBD1 | CASSSYRGRTGELFF | TGTGCCAGCAGCTCCTACAGGGGGCGCACCGGGGAGCTGTTTTTT
TRBJ2-2 | - | TRBV11-1 | TRBD2 | CASSLWSGGRKLTGELFF | TGTGCCAGCAGCTTGTGGTCCGGCGGGAGGAAGCTCACCGGGGAGCTGTTTTTT
TRBJ1-6 | - | TRBV4-1 | - | CASSQEVQATNSPLHF | TGCGCCAGCAGCCAAGAGGTGCAAGCGACTAATTCACCCCTCCACTTT
TRBJ2-3 | few | TRBV7-3 | TRBD1 | CASSSRGITDTQYF | TGTGCCAGCAGCTCCAGGGGGATCACAGATACGCAGTATTTT
TRBJ1-1 | - | TRBV19 | - | CASRDKMNTEAFF | TGTGCCAGTAGGGATAAAATGAACACTGAAGCTTTCTTT
TRBJ2-3 | once | TRBV24-1 | - | CATSVNPGTDTQYF | TGTGCCACCAGTGTCAACCCCGGCACAGATACGCAGTATTTT
TRBJ2-3 | - | TRBV20-1 | TRBD2 | CSARRGLAGPSTDTQYF | TGCAGTGCGCGAAGGGGACTAGCGGGGCCTAGCACAGATACGCAGTATTTT
TRBJ1-1 | few | TRBV12-3/TRBV12-4 | - | CASSFLGQNTEAFF | TGTGCCAGCAGTTTTTTGGGACAGAACACTGAAGCTTTCTTT
TRBJ2-1 | - | TRBV7-2 | - | CASSVSQLGPDEQFF | TGTGCCAGCAGCGTCTCCCAACTAGGGCCCGATGAGCAGTTCTTC
TRBJ2-5 | few | TRBV6-5 | - | CASSYQRPGPLGLRETQYF | TGTGCCAGCAGTTACCAGCGGCCAGGGCCTCTGGGGCTTAGGGAGACCCAGTACTTC
TRBJ2-3 | - | TRBV11-2 | - | CASSSVSGGPGDTQYF | TGTGCCAGCAGCTCCGTCTCCGGGGGCCCGGGAGATACGCAGTATTTT
TRBJ2-1 | few | TRBV7-2 | - | CASSIDSNEQFF | TGTGCCAGCAGCATTGACTCCAATGAGCAGTTCTTC
TRBJ1-1 | few | TRBV7-2 | - | CASSLTVVNTEAFF | TGTGCCAGCAGCTTAACGGTAGTGAACACTGAAGCTTTCTTT
TRBJ2-1 | many | TRBV5-1 | TRBD1 | CASSLGQEYNEQFF | TGCGCCAGCAGCCTAGGACAGGAGTACAATGAGCAGTTCTTC
TRBJ2-2 | few | TRBV7-3 | - | CASSPGTLSGELFF | TGTGCCAGCAGCCCCGGGACTCTTTCGGGGGAGCTGTTTTTT
TRBJ1-1 | - | TRBV20-1 | TRBD1 | CSATGGPTEAFF | TGCAGTGCTACAGGGGGCCCTACTGAAGCTTTCTTT
TRBJ2-5 | - | TRBV5-1 | - | CASSLLAPVGQETQYF | TGCGCCAGCAGCCTCCTTGCGCCCGTGGGTCAAGAGACCCAGTACTTC
TRBJ1-6 | - | TRBV12-3/TRBV12-4 | - | CASSFTTGTNSPLHF | TGTGCCAGCAGTTTCACAACAGGGACTAATTCACCCCTCCACTTT
TRBJ1-1 | - | TRBV12-3/TRBV12-4 | TRBD1 | CASTLSTGGTEAFF | TGTGCCAGCACTCTATCGACAGGGGGCACTGAAGCTTTCTTT
TRBJ1-4 | - | TRBV7-9 | - | CASSPQKTTNEKLFF | TGTGCCAGCAGCCCCCAGAAGACAACTAATGAAAAACTGTTTTTT
TRBJ2-5 | few | TRBV6-2/TRBV6-3 | TRBD2 | CASRLGTSGAQETQYF | TGTGCCAGCAGACTCGGGACTAGCGGGGCCCAAGAGACCCAGTACTTC
TRBJ1-5 | - | TRBV12-3/TRBV12-4 | TRBD1 | CASSLGGRGVSNQPQHF | TGTGCCAGCAGTTTAGGTGGCAGGGGGGTTAGCAATCAGCCCCAGCATTTT
TRBJ1-1 | - | TRBV7-2 | - | CASSFRGQNTEAFF | TGTGCCAGCAGCTTCAGGGGACAGAACACTGAAGCTTTCTTT
TRBJ1-1 | - | TRBV6-5 | TRBD1 | CASSSGQGFIEAFF | TGTGCCAGCAGTTCCGGACAGGGATTTATTGAAGCTTTCTTT
TRBJ2-2 | few | TRBV20-1 | TRBD2 | CSARFSGPTGELFF | TGCAGTGCTAGATTTAGCGGGCCTACCGGGGAGCTGTTTTTT
TRBJ2-1 | - | TRBV30 | TRBD2 | CAWRGLASEQFF | TGTGCCTGGCGGGGACTAGCCAGTGAGCAGTTCTTC
TRBJ2-5 | once | TRBV10-3 | - | CAISESIWGTEKQETQYF | TGTGCCATCAGTGAGTCGATTTGGGGGACCGAAAAGCAAGAGACCCAGTACTTC
TRBJ2-6 | - | TRBV27 | - | CASSFSLVAGANVLTF | TGTGCCAGCAGTTTTTCCCTGGTTGCTGGGGCCAACGTCCTGACTTTC
TRBJ2-7 | few | TRBV5-1 | - | CASSWSSNYEQYF | TGCGCCAGCAGCTGGTCGAGCAACTACGAGCAGTACTTC
TRBJ1-5 | few | TRBV27 | - | CASSPVAGVNQPQHF | TGTGCCAGCAGTCCCGTAGCCGGGGTCAATCAGCCCCAGCATTTT
TRBJ2-3 | - | TRBV20-1 | - | CSAKVGGTTDTQYF | TGCAGTGCTAAGGTCGGGGGAACCACAGATACGCAGTATTTT